A single sample is the source of the 29 T cell receptor beta chains below, sequenced in a study of OX40 agonist ivuxolimab in advanced cancers. Clones were sequenced by immunoSEQ multiplex PCR, and TCRdb holds only the in-frame ones, with some missing. The sample holds over 85,000 clones, approximately 93% seen once. Sequenced here: CD4+ or CD8+ T cells sorted from blood, sampled in a trial of the OX40 agonist ivuxolimab. Receptors originate from an adult with an advanced solid tumor such as melanoma, head and neck, liver or kidney cancer.

The chain carries TRBV11-3 and TRBJ2-1, with 9 bases lining up with TRBD2. CDR3 length equals 15 residues. Germline V lookup: CDR1 SGHNT, CDR2 YENEEA. V was pared by 1 base and J by 5 bases, with 3 bases of the junction left unmatched. For the CDR3, the DNA is TGTGCCAGCAGCTTAGGGACTAGCGTTGACAATGAGCAGTTCTTC. Residues: CASSLGTSVDNEQFF.

The CDR3: CAWSVRGLISYEQYF. The CDR3 region has the DNA TGTGCCTGGAGTGTACGCGGACTCATCTCCTACGAGCAGTACTTC. The V gene is TRBV30, the J gene TRBJ2-7; TRBD2 might be the D (5 bases). The CDR3 has 15 amino acids. V lost 0 bases and J lost 0, with 12 bases in between. Germline V gives CDR1 GTSNPN, CDR2 SVGIG (reference sequence).

This chain links TRBV2 with TRBJ2-5; D is undetermined. This CDR3 region has 13 residues. With 6 bases removed from V and 2 bases from J, the gap between germline ends came to 10 bases. CDR1 and CDR2 from the germline V gene are SNHLY and FYNNEI. The DNA for the CDR3 is TGTGCCAGCAGCCGAGCGCTACAAGAGACCCAGTACTTC. Protein sequence: CASSRALQETQYF.

The chain joins TRBV29-1 to TRBJ1-4; D remains unclear. Germline V gene sequence: CDR1 SQVTM, CDR2 ANQGSEA. The length of the CDR3 is 13 residues. V gave up 4 bases and J gave up 4 bases, with 10 bases separating them. The CDR3 loop is CSVALHYNEKLFF. CDR3 nucleotides: TGCAGCGTTGCCCTCCACTATAATGAAAAACTGTTTTTT.

The gene calls are TRBV28 and TRBJ1-4; possible D gene TRBD1, 6 bases. CDR3 length equals 16 residues. Germline V gives CDR1 MDHEN, CDR2 SYDVKM. Trimming shortened V by 5 bases and J by 2 bases, and 15 bases separated the two germline ends. CDR3 coding DNA: TGTGCCAGCAGTCGCGCAGGGGCCGGGACTAATGAAAAACTGTTTTTT. Translating gives CASSRAGAGTNEKLFF.

V gene TRBV7-3 combines with J gene TRBJ2-7, with D hard to call. This CDR3 is 12 amino acids long. Trimming shortened V by 2 bases and J by 8 bases, and 10 bases separated the two germline ends. Germline values: CDR1 SGHTA, CDR2 FQGTGA. DNA of the CDR3: TGTGCCAGCAGCTTATTGGGCATCAAGCAGTACTTC. Its translation: CASSLLGIKQYF.

The rearrangement joins TRBV6-5 to TRBJ1-3; D is unclear. The CDR3 is made up of 15 amino acids. In germline, CDR1 is MNHEY, CDR2 SVGAGI. V lost 4 bases and J 0 bases, leaving 10 bases between the germline ends. CDR3 sequence reads: CASSSHGDSGNTIYF. The CDR3 nucleotides read TGTGCCAGCAGTTCCCACGGGGACTCTGGAAACACCATATATTTT.

J is TRBJ1-3 and V is TRBV7-2; D is perhaps TRBD1 (6 bases). V dropped 8 bases and J dropped 6 bases, with 14 bases sitting between them. CDR3 length: 13 amino acids. Per the germline V gene, CDR1 is SGHTA and CDR2 is FQGNSA. The CDR3: CASRPGGENTIYF. CDR3 bases: TGTGCCAGCCGCCCGGGGGGCGAAAACACCATATATTTT.

The chain links TRBV19 to TRBJ1-5; D gene unclear. The germline V and J ends were trimmed by 6 bases and 0 bases, with 15 bases remaining between them. The CDR3 sequence is 16 residues long. Looked up from germline, CDR1 is LNHDA and CDR2 is SQIVND (reference sequence). DNA of the CDR3: TGTGCCAGTAGAAGTAGCTTATCGTATAGCAATCAGCCCCAGCATTTT. Translating it yields CASRSSLSYSNQPQHF.

As for this clone: At the DNA level, this CDR3 is encoded by other sequences in the same sample as well. The chain is built from TRBV6-5 and TRBJ2-3; D ambiguous. The CDR3 has 11 residues. Per germline, CDR1 MNHEY and CDR2 SVGAGI. V gave up 5 bases and J gave up 2 bases, with 2 bases separating them. CDR3 DNA sequence: TGTGCCAGCAGTCACACAGATACGCAGTATTTT. It translates to CASSHTDTQYF.

The rearrangement links TRBV28 to TRBJ1-6; D is unresolved. The CDR3 extends over 12 amino acids. Trimming took off 7 bases at V and 7 bases at J, with 8 bases between the two ends. Germline lookup yields CDR1 MDHEN and CDR2 SYDVKM. Here the CDR3 reads CASISGNSPLHF. The CDR3, as DNA: TGTGCCAGCATATCAGGCAATTCACCCCTCCACTTT. The variable domain in full, completed from reference TRBV28 and TRBJ1-6, reads DVKVTQSSRYLVKRTGEKVFLECVQDMDHENMFWYRQDPGLGLRLIYFSYDVKMKEKGDIPEGYSVSREKKERFSLILESASTNQTSMYLCASISGNSPLHFGNGTRLTVT.

This clone was seen only once. The V gene is TRBV4-3, the J gene TRBJ2-1; 12 bases map to TRBD2. This CDR3 is 18 amino acids long. From germline, CDR1 is LGHNA and CDR2 YSLEER. Unmatched junction bases numbered 15, after V lost 3 bases and J lost 9 bases. The CDR3 region is CASSQEHQASGGAGEQFF. The CDR3 region has the DNA TGCGCCAGCAGCCAGGAACACCAGGCTAGCGGGGGGGCCGGTGAGCAGTTCTTC.

This clone was detected only once. J is TRBJ1-5 and V is TRBV4-2; 10 positions agree with TRBD1. The CDR3 is made up of 16 amino acids. Germline CDR1 is LGHNA and CDR2 is YNFKEQ. The V and J ends lost 1 base and 3 bases, in that order; junction bases with no gene match: 3. The CDR3 nucleotides read TGTGCCAGCAGCCAAGTGGGGACAGGGGACAATCAGCCCCAGCATTTT. Residues: CASSQVGTGDNQPQHF.

The gene calls are TRBV7-8 and TRBJ2-1; D may match TRBD1 or TRBD2 (5 bases each). The CDR3 sequence is 19 residues long. CDR1 and CDR2 (germline): SGHVS, FQNEAQ. Trimming removed 2 bases from V and 6 bases from J, with 26 bases in between. The CDR3 protein is CASSLRRVTRLSGGNEQFF. The CDR3 DNA reads TGTGCCAGCAGCTTAAGACGAGTGACCCGACTTTCTGGGGGCAATGAGCAGTTCTTC.

This clone has just a few counts. The rearrangement uses TRBV7-3 and TRBJ1-1; D gene uncertain. The CDR3 contains 13 residues. V shed 6 bases and J shed 5 bases, with 13 bases lying between them. Germline V gene data show CDR1 as SGHTA and CDR2 as FQGTGA. CDR3 nucleotides: TGTGCCAGCAGTACATCCCCAGAGACTGAAGCTTTCTTT. Translating gives CASSTSPETEAFF.

This chain links TRBV6-5 with TRBJ2-1; 7 bases agree with TRBD1. This CDR3 is 16 amino acids long. CDR1 is MNHEY and CDR2 is SVGAGI in the germline V gene. Germline trimming cut 0 bases from V and 14 bases from J; bases unmatched to any gene: 16. CDR3 nucleotides: TGTGCCAGCAGTTACTCCGGGACAGATGTCTCGGTGATTAAGTTCTTC. Translated: CASSYSGTDVSVIKFF.

This clone was found once. This sequence joins TRBV28 and TRBJ1-4; D possibly corresponds to TRBD1 (6 bases). The CDR3 spans 15 residues. Between the trimmed V and J ends, which lost 3 bases and 8 bases, there was a span of 16 bases. Germline assignment: CDR1 MDHEN and CDR2 SYDVKM. The CDR3 bases are TGTGCCAGCAGTTTGAGAGGGGGGGGTGGGGAAAAACTGTTTTTT. Protein: CASSLRGGGGEKLFF.

The chain links TRBV15 to TRBJ1-5; D call uncertain. Germline V gene sequence: CDR1 LNHNV, CDR2 YYDKDF (reference sequence). Trimming took 3 bases from V and 1 from J, leaving 19 bases between them. CDR3 size: 18 residues. CDR3 sequence (DNA): TGTGCCACCAGCAGTCCCCCAAGGGCTATTTGGAGCAATCAGCCCCAGCATTTT. As protein: CATSSPPRAIWSNQPQHF.

The chain links TRBV7-3 to TRBJ2-3; D remains unclear. The germline CDR1 and CDR2 sequences are SGHTA and FQGTGA. This CDR3 comprises 13 residues. The V end was cut by 4 bases, the J end by 0 bases, with 5 bases between. The CDR3 here is CASSWSSTDTQYF. CDR3 DNA sequence: TGTGCCAGCAGCTGGAGTAGCACAGATACGCAGTATTTT.

The CDR3 DNA is TGTGCCAGCAGCTCCTACGACAGAAGGAACACTGAAGCTTTCTTT. It encodes CASSSYDRRNTEAFF. This chain links TRBV11-2 with TRBJ1-1; TRBD1 is a possible D gene (5 bases). CDR3 length: 15 residues. Germline V gives CDR1 SGHAT, CDR2 FQNNGV. V lost 4 bases and J lost 1, with 13 bases in between.

The genes are TRBV5-4 and TRBJ2-3; D unresolved. The CDR3 contains 14 residues. V lost 4 bases and J lost 1, with 10 bases in between. The germline gives CDR1 SGHNT, CDR2 YYREEE (reference sequence). CDR3 in DNA: TGTGCCAGCAGCCCCAACCAGGGCACAGATACGCAGTATTTT. This codes for CASSPNQGTDTQYF.

This chain uses TRBV27 with TRBJ1-1; 9 bases agree with TRBD1. There are 16 residues in the CDR3. Per germline, CDR1 MNHEY and CDR2 SMNVEV (reference sequence). The junction had 8 bases not matched to a gene; V was cut back by 0 bases and J by 6 bases. As DNA, the CDR3 is TGTGCCAGCAGTTTATCCGGGACAGGGATGGGGCCTGAAGCTTTCTTT. It codes for CASSLSGTGMGPEAFF.

This rearrangement joins TRBV4-3 to TRBJ1-3; D gene ambiguous. CDR3 size: 13 residues. Trimming pared 0 bases from V and 3 bases from J, leaving 3 bases between. From germline, CDR1 is LGHNA and CDR2 YSLEER. The CDR3 reads CASSQEFGNTIYF. CDR3 nucleotide sequence: TGCGCCAGCAGCCAAGAGTTTGGAAACACCATATATTTT.

The gene calls are TRBV7-3 and TRBJ1-1; possibly TRBD1 for D (6 bases). Germline CDR1 is SGHTA and CDR2 is FQGTGA. V lost 7 bases to trimming and J lost 0 bases, with 15 bases between them. The CDR3 has 15 amino acids. The CDR3: CASTPGARMNTEAFF. CDR3 coding DNA: TGTGCCAGCACCCCAGGGGCCCGTATGAACACTGAAGCTTTCTTT.

The chain couples TRBV15 to TRBJ1-5; D not resolved. CDR1 is LNHNV, CDR2 YYDKDF, per germline (reference sequence). The CDR3 consists of 13 residues. With 2 bases removed from V and 4 bases from J, the gap between germline ends came to 6 bases. CDR3 DNA sequence: TGTGCCACCAGCAGACCGAATAATCAGCCCCAGCATTTT. Amino acid sequence: CATSRPNNQPQHF. Full variable domain (missing parts from reference TRBV15 and TRBJ1-5): DAMVIQNPRYQVTQFGKPVTLSCSQTLNHNVMYWYQQKSSQAPKLLFHYYDKDFNNEADTPDNFQSRRPNTSFCFLDIRSPGLGDTAMYLCATSRPNNQPQHFGDGTRLSIL.

The rearrangement joins TRBV6-6 to TRBJ2-3, with D unresolved. The CDR3 runs 13 residues. Germline lookup yields CDR1 MNHNY and CDR2 SVGAGI (reference sequence). Trimming cost V 2 bases and J 2 bases, with 5 bases left between them. CDR3 nucleotides: TGTGCCAGCAGTTACACGTACACAGATACGCAGTATTTT. Protein product: CASSYTYTDTQYF.

The count of this clone is one. The gene calls are TRBV19 and TRBJ2-6, with 7 bases aligning to TRBD1. V lost 9 bases, J lost 0 bases, and 5 bases stayed unmatched. CDR1 is LNHDA and CDR2 is SQIVND in the germline V gene (reference sequence). The CDR3 length is 15 residues. In nucleotides, the CDR3 is TGTGCCAGCTCCGAGGGGGCCTCTGGGGCCAACGTCCTGACTTTC. It encodes CASSEGASGANVLTF.

The chain employs TRBV2 and TRBJ1-3, with 9 bases that match TRBD1. Germline-derived CDR1 and CDR2 are SNHLY and FYNNEI. The V gene end was trimmed by 6 bases and the J gene end by 2 bases; junction bases not matched to a gene: 5. The CDR3 totals 15 residues. CDR3 nucleotides: TGTGCCAGCAGCCCTACAGGGGGCCCTGGAAACACCATATATTTT. It is translated as CASSPTGGPGNTIYF.

V gene TRBV28 combines with J gene TRBJ1-2, with unresolved D. Trimming removed 7 bases from V and 8 bases from J, with 20 bases in between. Germline CDR1 MDHEN, CDR2 SYDVKM. The CDR3 covers 14 residues. Written as DNA, the CDR3 is TGTGCCAGCAATAGACGGGCTGGGGAGGAAGGCTACACCTTC. Its protein product is CASNRRAGEEGYTF.